This T cell receptor beta chain is drawn from a study of shared clonotypes between healthy human individuals. Trimming cost V 4 bases and J 8 bases; bases outside gene matches: 10. Per the germline V gene, CDR1 is KGHSH and CDR2 is LQKENI. This CDR3 comprises 14 residues. Profiled with immunoSEQ multiplex PCR; TCRdb holds only in-frame clones, not every one. This table holds some 500,000 clones, 90% to 96% found once. The source material was naive CD4+ T cells sorted from blood. Subset specified: CD45RA+ positively selected. The sequence derives from a woman younger than 45 in good health. The chain joins TRBV18 to TRBJ1-2; TRBD1 agrees at 7 bases. CDR3 loop: CASSLKWDREGYTF. The DNA for the CDR3 is TGTGCCAGCTCACTTAAATGGGACAGAGAAGGCTACACCTTC.